This record covers a single T cell receptor beta chain. Its target is unknown. The data were obtained in a study of long-term antiretroviral therapy in people with HIV. Study-wide findings and caveats: Despite increasing after ART, diversity remained lower than that of transplant donor controls. Spans of CDR3 length were tighter for HIV repertoires than for controls.

The J segment lost 9 bases and the V segment lost 7 bases, leaving 8 bases of the junction unmatched. This CDR3 has 14 amino acids. Germline CDR1 MNHEY, CDR2 SVGAGI. In each sample, about 0.95-10 million cryopreserved PBMC were present before DNA extraction. The assay used was immunoSEQ (version v3.0), run at survey level. Sequencing aimed at roughly 40,000-50,000 T-cell genomes per sample. The protocol was immunoSEQ multiplex PCR, while the TCRdb copy is restricted to in-frame clones and leaves out a portion. The sample yields 30,000 to 40,000 clones, roughly 93% seen once. The material was unsorted PBMCs, obtained 4.1 years after starting antiretroviral therapy. The clonotype was recovered from a woman aged 45-59 years with HIV. This chain connects TRBV6-5 to TRBJ1-6; 8 nucleotides line up with TRBD1. The CDR3 nucleotides are TGTGCCAGCACATTCGCAGGGGGCAGTTCACCCCTCCACTTT. It encodes CASTFAGGSSPLHF.